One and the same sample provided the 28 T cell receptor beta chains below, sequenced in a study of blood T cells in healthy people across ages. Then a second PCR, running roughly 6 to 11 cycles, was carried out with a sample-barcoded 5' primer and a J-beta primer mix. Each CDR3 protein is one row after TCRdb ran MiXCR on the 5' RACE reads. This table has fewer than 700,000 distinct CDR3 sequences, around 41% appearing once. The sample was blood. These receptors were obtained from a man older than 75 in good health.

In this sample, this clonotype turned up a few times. The CDR3 DNA reads as TGCAGTGCTAGTGGGGGGCTAGCTAACTATGGCTACACCTTC. Its protein is CSASGGLANYGYTF. The chain employs TRBV20-1 and TRBJ1-2; weak D call: TRBD1 (6 bases). Between the trimmed V and J ends, which lost 3 bases and 0 bases, there was a span of 11 bases. The CDR3 is 14 amino acids. Germline CDR1 DFQATT, CDR2 SNEGSKA (reference sequence).

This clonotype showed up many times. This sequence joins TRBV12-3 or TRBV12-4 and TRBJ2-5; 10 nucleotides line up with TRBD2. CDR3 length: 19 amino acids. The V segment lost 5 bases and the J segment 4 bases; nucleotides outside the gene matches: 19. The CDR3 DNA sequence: TGTGCCAGCAGTCATCGACTCACTAGCGGGGTTACCGGGAGAGAGACCCAGTACTTC. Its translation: CASSHRLTSGVTGRETQYF.

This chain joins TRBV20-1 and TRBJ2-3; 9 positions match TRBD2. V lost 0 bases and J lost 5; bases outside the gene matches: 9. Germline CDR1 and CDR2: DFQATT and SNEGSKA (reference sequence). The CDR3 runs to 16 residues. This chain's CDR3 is CSARDAEGGRGDTQYF. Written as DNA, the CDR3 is TGCAGTGCTAGAGATGCGGAAGGCGGGAGGGGAGATACGCAGTATTTT.

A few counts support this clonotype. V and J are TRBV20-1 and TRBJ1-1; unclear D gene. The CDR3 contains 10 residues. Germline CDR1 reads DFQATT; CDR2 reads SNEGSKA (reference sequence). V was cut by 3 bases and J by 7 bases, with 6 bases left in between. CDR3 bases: TGCAGTGCTAGGTTCGGTGAAGCTTTCTTT. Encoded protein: CSARFGEAFF.

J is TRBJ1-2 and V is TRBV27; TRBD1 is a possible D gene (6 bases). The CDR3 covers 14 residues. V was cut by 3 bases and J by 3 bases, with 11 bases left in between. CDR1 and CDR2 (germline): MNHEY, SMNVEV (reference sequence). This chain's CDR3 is CASSFTQGDYGYTF. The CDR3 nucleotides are TGTGCCAGCAGTTTCACACAGGGTGACTATGGCTACACCTTC.

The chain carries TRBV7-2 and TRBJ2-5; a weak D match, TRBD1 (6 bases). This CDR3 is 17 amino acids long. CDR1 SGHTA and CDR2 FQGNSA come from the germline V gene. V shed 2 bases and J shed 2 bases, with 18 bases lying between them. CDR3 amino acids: CASSLPRARGGQETQYF. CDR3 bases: TGTGCCAGCAGCTTACCCAGGGCCAGGGGTGGGCAAGAGACCCAGTACTTC.

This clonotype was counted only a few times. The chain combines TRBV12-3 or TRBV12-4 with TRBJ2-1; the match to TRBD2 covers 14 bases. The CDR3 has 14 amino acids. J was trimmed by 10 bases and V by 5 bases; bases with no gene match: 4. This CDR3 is CASSLTSGRAEQFF. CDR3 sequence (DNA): TGTGCCAGCAGTCTGACTAGCGGGAGGGCGGAGCAGTTCTTC.

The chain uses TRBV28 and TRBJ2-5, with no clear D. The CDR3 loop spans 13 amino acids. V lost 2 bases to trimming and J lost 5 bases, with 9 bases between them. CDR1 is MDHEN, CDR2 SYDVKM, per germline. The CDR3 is CASSLERRETQYF. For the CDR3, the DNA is TGTGCCAGCAGTTTAGAGAGAAGGGAGACCCAGTACTTC.

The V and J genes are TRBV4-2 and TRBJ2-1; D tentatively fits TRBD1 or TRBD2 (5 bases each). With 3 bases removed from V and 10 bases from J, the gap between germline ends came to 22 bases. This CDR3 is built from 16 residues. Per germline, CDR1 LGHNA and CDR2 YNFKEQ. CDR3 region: CASSHPGTEERGEQFF. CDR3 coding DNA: TGTGCCAGCAGCCACCCCGGGACCGAAGAAAGAGGGGAGCAGTTCTTC.

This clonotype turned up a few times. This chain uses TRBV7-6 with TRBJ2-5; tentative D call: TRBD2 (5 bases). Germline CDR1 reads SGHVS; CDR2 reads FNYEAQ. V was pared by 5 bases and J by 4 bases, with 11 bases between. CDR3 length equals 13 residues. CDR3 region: CASSVGIRETQYF. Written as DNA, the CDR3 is TGTGCCAGCAGCGTCGGGATTAGAGAGACCCAGTACTTC.

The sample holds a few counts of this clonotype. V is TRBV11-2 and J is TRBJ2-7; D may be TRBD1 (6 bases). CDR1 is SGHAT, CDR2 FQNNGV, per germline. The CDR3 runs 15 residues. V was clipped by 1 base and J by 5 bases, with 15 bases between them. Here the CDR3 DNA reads TGTGCCAGCAGCTTAGCACGGCAGGGGCTGGACGAGCAGTACTTC. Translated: CASSLARQGLDEQYF. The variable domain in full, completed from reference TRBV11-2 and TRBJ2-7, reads EAGVAQSPRYKIIEKRQSVAFWCNPISGHATLYWYQQILGQGPKLLIQFQNNGVVDDSQLPKDRFSAERLKGVDSTLKIQPAKLEDSAVYLCASSLARQGLDEQYFGPGTRLTVT.

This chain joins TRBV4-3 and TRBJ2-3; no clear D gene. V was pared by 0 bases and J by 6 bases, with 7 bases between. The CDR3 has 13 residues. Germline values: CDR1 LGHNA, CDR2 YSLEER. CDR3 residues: CASSQDRTDTQYF. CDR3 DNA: TGCGCCAGCAGCCAAGACCGGACGGATACGCAGTATTTT.

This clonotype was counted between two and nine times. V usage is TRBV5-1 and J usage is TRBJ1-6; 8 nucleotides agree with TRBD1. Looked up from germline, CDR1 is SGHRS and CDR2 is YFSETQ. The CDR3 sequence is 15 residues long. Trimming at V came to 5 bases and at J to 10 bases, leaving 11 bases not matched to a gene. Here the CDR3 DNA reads TGCGCCAGCAGTCTAGGACAGGGAATCTTCTCACCCCTCCACTTT. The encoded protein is CASSLGQGIFSPLHF.

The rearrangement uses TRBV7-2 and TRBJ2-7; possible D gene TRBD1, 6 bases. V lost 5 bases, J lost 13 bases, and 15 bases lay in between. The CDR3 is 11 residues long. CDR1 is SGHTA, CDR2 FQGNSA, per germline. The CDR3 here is CASSLIGQTYF. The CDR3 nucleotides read TGTGCCAGCAGCCTTATTGGACAGACTTACTTC.

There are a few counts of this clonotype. CDR3 sequence reads: CASSSYRTGQNSPLHF. The CDR3 DNA sequence: TGTGCCAGCAGCTCATACAGGACAGGGCAAAATTCACCCCTCCACTTT. The chain is built from TRBV7-2 and TRBJ1-6; 8 bases line up with TRBD1. The V segment lost 4 bases and the J segment 7 bases; nucleotides outside the gene matches: 9. Germline CDR1 is SGHTA and CDR2 is FQGNSA. There are 16 residues in the CDR3.

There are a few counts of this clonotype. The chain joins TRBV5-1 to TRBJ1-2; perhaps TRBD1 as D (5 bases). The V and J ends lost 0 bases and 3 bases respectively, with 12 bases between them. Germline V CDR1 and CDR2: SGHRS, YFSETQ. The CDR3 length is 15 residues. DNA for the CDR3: TGCGCCAGCAGCTTGGACAGGCCCACAGACTATGGCTACACCTTC. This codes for CASSLDRPTDYGYTF.

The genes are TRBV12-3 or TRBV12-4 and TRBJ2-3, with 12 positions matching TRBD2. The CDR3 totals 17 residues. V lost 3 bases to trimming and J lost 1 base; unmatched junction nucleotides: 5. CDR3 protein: CASSLRTSGIRTDTQYF. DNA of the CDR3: TGTGCCAGCAGTTTGAGGACTAGCGGGATTCGCACAGATACGCAGTATTTT.

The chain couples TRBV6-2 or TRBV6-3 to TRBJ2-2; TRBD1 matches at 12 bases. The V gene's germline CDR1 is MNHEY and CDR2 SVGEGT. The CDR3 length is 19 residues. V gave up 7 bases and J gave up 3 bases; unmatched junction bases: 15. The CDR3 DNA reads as TGTGCCAGCACCACCACCGGGACAGGGGGCGTTCCGTACACCGGGGAGCTGTTTTTT. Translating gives CASTTTGTGGVPYTGELFF.

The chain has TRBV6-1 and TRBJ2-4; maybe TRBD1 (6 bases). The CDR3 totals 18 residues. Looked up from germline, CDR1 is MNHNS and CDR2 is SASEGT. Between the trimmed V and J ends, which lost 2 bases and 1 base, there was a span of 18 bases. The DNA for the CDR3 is TGTGCCAGCAGTGAATTCGGTTTGGGGGCTCGGGCCAAAAACATTCAGTACTTC. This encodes CASSEFGLGARAKNIQYF.

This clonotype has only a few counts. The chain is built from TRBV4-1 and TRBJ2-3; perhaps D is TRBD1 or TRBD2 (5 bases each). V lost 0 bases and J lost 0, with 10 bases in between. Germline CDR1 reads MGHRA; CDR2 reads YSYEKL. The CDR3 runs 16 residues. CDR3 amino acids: CASSQDTGRSTDTQYF. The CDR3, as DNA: TGCGCCAGCAGCCAAGACACGGGACGTAGCACAGATACGCAGTATTTT.

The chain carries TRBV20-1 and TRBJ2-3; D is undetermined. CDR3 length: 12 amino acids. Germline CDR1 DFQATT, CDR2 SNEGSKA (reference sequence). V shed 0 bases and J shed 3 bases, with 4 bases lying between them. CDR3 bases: TGCAGTGCTAGAGATTGGACAGATACGCAGTATTTT. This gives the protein CSARDWTDTQYF.

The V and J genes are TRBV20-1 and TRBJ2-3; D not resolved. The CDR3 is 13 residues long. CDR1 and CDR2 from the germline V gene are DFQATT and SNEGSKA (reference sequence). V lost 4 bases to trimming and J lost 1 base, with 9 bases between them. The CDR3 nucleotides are TGCAGTGCTACGATCCATGGCACAGATACGCAGTATTTT. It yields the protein CSATIHGTDTQYF.

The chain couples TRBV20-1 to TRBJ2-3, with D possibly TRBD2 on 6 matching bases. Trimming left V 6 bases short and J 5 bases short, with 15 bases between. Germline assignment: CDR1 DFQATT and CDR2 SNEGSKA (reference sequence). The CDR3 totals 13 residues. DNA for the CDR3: TGCAGTGCCCTATCGGGCGGGAAAGATACGCAGTATTTT. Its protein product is CSALSGGKDTQYF.

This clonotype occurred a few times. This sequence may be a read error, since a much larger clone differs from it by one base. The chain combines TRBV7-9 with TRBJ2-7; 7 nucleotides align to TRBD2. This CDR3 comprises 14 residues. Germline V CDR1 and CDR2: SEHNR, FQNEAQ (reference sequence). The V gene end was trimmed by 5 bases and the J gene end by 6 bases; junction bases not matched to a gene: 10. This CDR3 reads CASSVVRRGSEQYF. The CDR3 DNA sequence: TGTGCCAGCAGCGTAGTACGGCGGGGGTCCGAGCAGTACTTC.

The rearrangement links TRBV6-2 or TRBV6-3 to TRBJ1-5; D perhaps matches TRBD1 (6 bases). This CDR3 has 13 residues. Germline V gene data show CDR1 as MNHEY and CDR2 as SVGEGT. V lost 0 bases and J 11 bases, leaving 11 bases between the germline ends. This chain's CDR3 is CASSYSDRIAQHF. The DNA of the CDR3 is TGTGCCAGCAGTTACTCAGACAGGATTGCCCAGCATTTT.

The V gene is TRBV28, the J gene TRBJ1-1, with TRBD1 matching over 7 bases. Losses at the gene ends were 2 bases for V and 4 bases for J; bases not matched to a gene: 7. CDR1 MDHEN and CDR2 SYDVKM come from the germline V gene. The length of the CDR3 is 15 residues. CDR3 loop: CASSLLGQGVTEAFF. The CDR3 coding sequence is TGTGCCAGCAGTTTACTCGGGCAGGGGGTCACTGAAGCTTTCTTT.

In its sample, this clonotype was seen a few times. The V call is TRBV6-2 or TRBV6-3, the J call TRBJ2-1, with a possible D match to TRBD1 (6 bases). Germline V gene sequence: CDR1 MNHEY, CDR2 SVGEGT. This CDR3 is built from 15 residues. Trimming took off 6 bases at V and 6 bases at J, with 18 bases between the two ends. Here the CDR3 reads CASSLLVQGINEQFF. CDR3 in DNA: TGTGCCAGCAGCCTACTCGTACAGGGTATCAATGAGCAGTTCTTC.

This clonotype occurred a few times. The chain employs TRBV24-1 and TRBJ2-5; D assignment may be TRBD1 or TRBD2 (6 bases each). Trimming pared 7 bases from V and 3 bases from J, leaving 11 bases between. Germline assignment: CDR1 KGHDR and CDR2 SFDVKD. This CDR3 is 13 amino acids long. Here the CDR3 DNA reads TGTGCCACCAGCCGGGGGCCAAAAGAGACCCAGTACTTC. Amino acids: CATSRGPKETQYF.